This TCR beta chain was documented in a study of T cells expressing NK-cell markers. Looking at the study overall: The study sequenced eight donors, seven HCMV-seropositive and one seronegative. Notes on the study in general: Whether expanded NKG2C+ T cell clones were HCMV-specific remained unclear. Where a handful of donors were concerned, these clonotypes also led the CD3+CD56-NKG2C+ fraction.

The germline V gene has CDR1 KGHSH and CDR2 LQKENI. CDR3 length: 17 amino acids. Each CDR3 protein gets one entry in TCRdb, which reprocessed the 5' RACE reads and gives no DNA. This sample's table reports about 390,000 distinct CDR3 sequences. As to this clonotype: The antigen is not known.

The V and J genes are TRBV18 and TRBJ2-1; the D call from TCRdb, TRBD1, cannot be confirmed without DNA. The clonotype originates from a woman in her forties or fifties in good health. Sequencing was performed on blood T cells: a sorted CD56 or NKG2C T cell subset, CD4+ or CD8+ T cells, or bulk PBMC T cells (not recorded which). The CDR3 reads CASSPLYRGSSYNEQFF.